Listed below are T cell receptor beta chains from one sample, sequenced in a study of blood T cell repertoires in COVID-19. The assay was immunoSEQ multiplex PCR, and TCRdb's table has in-frame clones only and misses some. The table lists approximately 170,000 clones, roughly 86% of them singletons, with roughly 3% in the top ten. The sample was peripheral blood. Source of these receptors: a man aged 65 to 85 with acute or convalescent COVID-19. The CDR3 runs from the conserved cysteine through the conserved F or W. Fields, in order: D gene, V gene, J gene, CDR3 protein. The D gene is left open where the match is weak.

D: -
V: TRBV27
J: TRBJ1-5
CDR3: CASSPLGQGLNQPQHF

D: -
V: TRBV27
J: TRBJ2-6
CDR3: CASSLLGWNVAGANVLTF

D: -
V: TRBV5-6
J: TRBJ2-3
CDR3: CASRRTPEAQYF

D: TRBD1
V: TRBV6-5
J: TRBJ1-2
CDR3: CASSYSRGGADGYTF

D: -
V: TRBV5-3
J: TRBJ2-7
CDR3: CARSAGAGEQYF

D: -
V: TRBV11-2
J: TRBJ2-7
CDR3: CASSSLGDNLRGEQYF

D: -
V: TRBV5-4
J: TRBJ2-1
CDR3: CASSTTSGSGPYNEQFF

D: -
V: TRBV6-5
J: TRBJ2-1
CDR3: CASSYDSSSYNEQFF

D: -
V: TRBV29-1
J: TRBJ1-1
CDR3: CSVDPDSMNTEAFF

D: TRBD1
V: TRBV5-4
J: TRBJ1-1
CDR3: CASSLDGQGSTEAFF

D: -
V: TRBV7-2
J: TRBJ2-7
CDR3: CASRKQAYEQYF

D: -
V: TRBV5-1
J: TRBJ1-1
CDR3: CASSQDKGTEAFF

D: TRBD1
V: TRBV28
J: TRBJ1-6
CDR3: CASSLRDRFSSPLHF

D: TRBD1
V: TRBV7-2
J: TRBJ1-5
CDR3: CASSLGVRGASQPQHF

D: -
V: TRBV3-1/TRBV3-2
J: TRBJ1-3
CDR3: CASSQDNVLGNTIYF

D: -
V: TRBV3-1/TRBV3-2
J: TRBJ1-6
CDR3: CASSQDLSPLHF

D: -
V: TRBV28
J: TRBJ1-1
CDR3: CASSLSFREREAFF

D: TRBD1
V: TRBV10-3
J: TRBJ1-3
CDR3: CAISERQGGTIYF

D: TRBD1
V: TRBV6-5
J: TRBJ2-7
CDR3: CATNRQGYYEQYF

D: TRBD1
V: TRBV7-3
J: TRBJ1-4
CDR3: CASSVTGAANEKLFF

D: TRBD1
V: TRBV7-3
J: TRBJ2-1
CDR3: CASSLGQGVGNEQFF

D: TRBD1
V: TRBV27
J: TRBJ2-7
CDR3: CASRKGLGQGRNEQYF

D: TRBD1
V: TRBV5-4
J: TRBJ2-5
CDR3: CASSFSGTAKETQYF

D: TRBD1
V: TRBV7-9
J: TRBJ2-7
CDR3: CASSLATGGQGYEQYF

D: TRBD1
V: TRBV7-9
J: TRBJ2-2
CDR3: CASSVITGGWTGELFF

D: -
V: TRBV30
J: TRBJ1-6
CDR3: CAWRLEAGSPLHF

D: TRBD1
V: TRBV7-2
J: TRBJ2-3
CDR3: CASSSQGADTQYF

D: TRBD1
V: TRBV28
J: TRBJ1-1
CDR3: CASSLLDRELAFF

D: TRBD2
V: TRBV27
J: TRBJ2-7
CDR3: CASSPDAGGTYEQYF

D: -
V: TRBV2
J: TRBJ1-3
CDR3: CASSVKEANTIYF

D: TRBD2
V: TRBV4-2
J: TRBJ2-3
CDR3: CASSQDPAGGLLEDTQYF

D: TRBD1
V: TRBV30
J: TRBJ1-3
CDR3: CAWSGDRLGLGAGNTIYF

D: TRBD2
V: TRBV28
J: TRBJ2-2
CDR3: CASRSWGGPNTGELFF

D: TRBD2
V: TRBV29-1
J: TRBJ2-5
CDR3: CSVAGTRRNQETQYF

D: -
V: TRBV18
J: TRBJ2-5
CDR3: CASSPSTGEETQYF

D: -
V: TRBV6-5
J: TRBJ2-4
CDR3: CASTLGGVAKNIQYF

D: -
V: TRBV3-1/TRBV3-2
J: TRBJ1-1
CDR3: CASSQAQMNTEAFF

D: -
V: TRBV5-5
J: TRBJ1-3
CDR3: CASSAVNSGNTIYF

D: -
V: TRBV7-2
J: TRBJ2-1
CDR3: CASSPELVDNEQFF

D: -
V: TRBV5-4
J: TRBJ2-5
CDR3: CASSSGEGQVETQYF

D: TRBD1
V: TRBV6-6
J: TRBJ2-5
CDR3: CASSYGQGVRETQYF

D: TRBD2
V: TRBV6-5
J: TRBJ2-1
CDR3: CASSYLAGGGNEQFF

D: TRBD2
V: TRBV2
J: TRBJ2-7
CDR3: CASGLASGNAYEQYF

D: TRBD1
V: TRBV11-2
J: TRBJ1-2
CDR3: CASSSWDRAAGYTF

D: TRBD2
V: TRBV6-6
J: TRBJ2-2
CDR3: CASSYRGGRFPGELFF

D: TRBD1
V: TRBV19
J: TRBJ2-1
CDR3: CASSVAGQGYNEQFF

D: TRBD1
V: TRBV5-1
J: TRBJ1-5
CDR3: CASSFTGGNQPQHF

D: -
V: TRBV5-6
J: TRBJ1-5
CDR3: CASSLPDQPQHF

D: TRBD2
V: TRBV4-2
J: TRBJ2-2
CDR3: CASSQLASGGASGELFF

D: -
V: TRBV6-1
J: TRBJ1-2
CDR3: CASSEATELYGYTF

D: -
V: TRBV2
J: TRBJ2-3
CDR3: CASSVEGDTQYF

D: -
V: TRBV7-2
J: TRBJ1-1
CDR3: CASSLRDNEAFF

D: TRBD1
V: TRBV7-8
J: TRBJ2-1
CDR3: CASSSRQGISSYNEQFF